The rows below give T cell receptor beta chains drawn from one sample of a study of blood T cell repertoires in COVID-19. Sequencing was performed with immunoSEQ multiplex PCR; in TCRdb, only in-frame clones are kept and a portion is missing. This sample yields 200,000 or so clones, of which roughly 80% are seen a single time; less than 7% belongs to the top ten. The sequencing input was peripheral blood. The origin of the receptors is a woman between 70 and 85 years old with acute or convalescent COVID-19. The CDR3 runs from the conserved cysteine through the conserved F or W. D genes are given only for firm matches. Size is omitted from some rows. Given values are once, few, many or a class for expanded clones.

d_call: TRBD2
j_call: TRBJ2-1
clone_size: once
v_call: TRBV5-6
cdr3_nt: TGTGCCAGCAGCGCCTGGGGCGGGAGGGTTGGTGAGCAGTTCTTC
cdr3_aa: CASSAWGGRVGEQFF

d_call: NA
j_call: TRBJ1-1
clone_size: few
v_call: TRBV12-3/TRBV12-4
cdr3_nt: TGTGCCAGCAGTCCAGAACTTCAGGGAGCTTTCTTT
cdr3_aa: CASSPELQGAFF

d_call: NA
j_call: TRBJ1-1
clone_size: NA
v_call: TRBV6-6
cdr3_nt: TGTGCCAGCAGTCCCCGGGGGGGTAAGGCTGAAGCTTTCTTT
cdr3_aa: CASSPRGGKAEAFF

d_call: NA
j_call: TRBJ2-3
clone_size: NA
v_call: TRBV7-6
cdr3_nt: TGTGCCAGCAGCCCTAGTCGTCTAGGCACAGATACGCAGTATTTT
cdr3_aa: CASSPSRLGTDTQYF

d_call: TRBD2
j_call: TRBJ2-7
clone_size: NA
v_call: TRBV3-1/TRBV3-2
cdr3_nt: TGTGCCAGCAGCCATTGGACTAGCGGGATCTACGAGCAGTACTTC
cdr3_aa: CASSHWTSGIYEQYF

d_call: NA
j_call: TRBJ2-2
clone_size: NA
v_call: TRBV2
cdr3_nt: TGTGCCAGCAGCCCCTCCCGCACCGGGGAGCTGTTTTTT
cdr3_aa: CASSPSRTGELFF

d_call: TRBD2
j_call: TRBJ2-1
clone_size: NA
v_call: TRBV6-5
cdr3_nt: TGTGCCAGCAGGAGGACTAGGGGCGAGCAGTTCTTC
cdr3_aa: CASRRTRGEQFF

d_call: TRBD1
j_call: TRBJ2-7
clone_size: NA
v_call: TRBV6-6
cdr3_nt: TGTGCCAGCAGCCAGAACCCGGGACAGTACTACGAGCAGTACTTC
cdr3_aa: CASSQNPGQYYEQYF

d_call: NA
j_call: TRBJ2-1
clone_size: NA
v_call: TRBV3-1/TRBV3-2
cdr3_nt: TGTGCCAGCAGAGAGACTAGAGACGATGAGCAGTTCTTC
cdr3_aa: CASRETRDDEQFF

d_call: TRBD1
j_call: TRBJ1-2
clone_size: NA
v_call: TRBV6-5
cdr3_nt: TGTGCCAGCAGTCGGACAGGGGTTGTGCTCTATGGCTACACCTTC
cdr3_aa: CASSRTGVVLYGYTF

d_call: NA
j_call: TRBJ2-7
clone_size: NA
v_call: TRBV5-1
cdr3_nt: TGCGCCAGCAGCTCACAGGCCGACAGCTACGAGCAGTACTTC
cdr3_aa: CASSSQADSYEQYF

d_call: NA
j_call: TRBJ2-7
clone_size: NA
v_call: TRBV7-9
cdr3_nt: TGTGCCAGCAGCCCAGGACTAAACGAGCAGTACTTC
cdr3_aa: CASSPGLNEQYF

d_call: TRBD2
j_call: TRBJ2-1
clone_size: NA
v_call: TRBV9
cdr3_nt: TGTGCCAGCAGCGTAACCACCACTAGCGGGAGCGGCATTAGGTCCTACAATGAGCAGTTCTTC
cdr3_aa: CASSVTTTSGSGIRSYNEQFF

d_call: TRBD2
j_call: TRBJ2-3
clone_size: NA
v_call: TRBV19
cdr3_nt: TGTGCCAGTAGTATTGGGACTAGCGGTACGACAGATACGCAGTATTTT
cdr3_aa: CASSIGTSGTTDTQYF

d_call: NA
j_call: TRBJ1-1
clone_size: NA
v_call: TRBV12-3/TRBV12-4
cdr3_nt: TGTGCCAGCAGTTTTGGCAGGGTTGGGGCTTTCTTT
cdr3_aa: CASSFGRVGAFF

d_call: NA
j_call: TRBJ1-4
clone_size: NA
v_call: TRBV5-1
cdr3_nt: TGCGCCAGCAGCTTACTCCGCACATCGGGTAATGAAAAACTGTTTTTT
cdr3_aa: CASSLLRTSGNEKLFF

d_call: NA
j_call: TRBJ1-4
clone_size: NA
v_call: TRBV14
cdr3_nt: TGTGCCAGCAGCCGGCTGATTAATGAAAAACTGTTTTTT
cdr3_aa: CASSRLINEKLFF

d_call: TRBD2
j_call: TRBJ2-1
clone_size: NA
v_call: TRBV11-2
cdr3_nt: TGTGCCAGCAGCCCGACTAGCGGGAGTTTGAATGAGCAGTTCTTC
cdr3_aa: CASSPTSGSLNEQFF

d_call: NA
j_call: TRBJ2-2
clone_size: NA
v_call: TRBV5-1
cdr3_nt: TGCGCCAGCAGCTTGGGGTCTAGCACCGGGGAGCTGTTTTTT
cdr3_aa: CASSLGSSTGELFF

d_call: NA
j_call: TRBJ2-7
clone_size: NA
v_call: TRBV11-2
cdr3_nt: TGTGCCAGCAGCTCTTACAGCTACGAGCAGTACTTC
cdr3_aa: CASSSYSYEQYF

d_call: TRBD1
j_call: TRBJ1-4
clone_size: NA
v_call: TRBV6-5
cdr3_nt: TGTGCCAGCAGCCCCGGGACAGGCAATGAAAAACTGTTTTTT
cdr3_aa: CASSPGTGNEKLFF

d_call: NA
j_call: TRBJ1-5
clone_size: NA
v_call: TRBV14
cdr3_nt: TGTGCCAGCAGCCGAACAGCAAATCAGCCCCAGCATTTT
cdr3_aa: CASSRTANQPQHF